The clone carrying this T cell receptor (beta chain) has more than one count but fewer than ten. The assay was immunoSEQ multiplex PCR, and TCRdb's table has in-frame clones only and misses some. The repertoire holds tens of thousands of clones, with roughly 84% as singletons. The CDR3 totals 15 residues. From germline, CDR1 is SGHRS and CDR2 YFSETQ. Trimming left V 0 bases short and J 6 bases short, with 13 bases between. This entry comes from a study of cytomegalovirus exposure and HLA in healthy donors. The receptor comes from a young woman in good health and CMV-seropositive. The rearrangement links TRBV5-1 to TRBJ2-1; no clear D gene. Material: PBMCs. Here the CDR3 DNA reads TGCGCCAGCAGCTTGGCCGAAGAGGTCGTCAATGAGCAGTTCTTC. Amino acid sequence: CASSLAEEVVNEQFF.